These 31 T cell receptor beta chains came from one sample sequenced in a study of T cell changes during pregnancy in multiple sclerosis. Assay used: immunoSEQ multiplex PCR; TCRdb lists only in-frame clones, some missing. The data contain around 110,000 clones, roughly 92% of them seen just once; the ten biggest clones take up less than 0.85%. The specimen comprised peripheral blood, sampled in the third trimester of pregnancy. Receptor source: a female donor in good health, enrolled as a control in a pregnancy study.

The chain links TRBV7-2 to TRBJ1-2; 8 nucleotides agree with TRBD1. CDR3 size: 14 residues. V shed 2 bases, J shed 6 bases, and the junction held 5 bases outside the gene matches. The germline V gene encodes CDR1 SGHTA and CDR2 FQGNSA. The DNA of the CDR3 is TGTGCCAGCAGCTTATCAGCAGGGGGCGATGGCTACACCTTC. Amino acids: CASSLSAGGDGYTF.

The chain is built from TRBV30 and TRBJ1-5; 7 bases map to TRBD1. This CDR3 has 16 residues. Germline V gene data show CDR1 as GTSNPN and CDR2 as SVGIG (reference sequence). The V and J ends lost 1 base and 6 bases, in that order; junction bases with no gene match: 12. The CDR3 reads CAWSGGVGGQSQPQHF. CDR3 nucleotide sequence: TGTGCCTGGAGTGGTGGCGTAGGGGGCCAAAGTCAGCCCCAGCATTTT.

The gene calls are TRBV11-2 and TRBJ1-1; possibly TRBD1 for D (5 bases). V lost 3 bases, J lost 4 bases, and 12 bases lay in between. Germline CDR1 reads SGHAT; CDR2 reads FQNNGV. The CDR3 runs to 14 residues. The CDR3 sequence is CASSFTGWGTEAFF. The CDR3 DNA reads TGTGCCAGCAGCTTCACAGGTTGGGGCACTGAAGCTTTCTTT.

The CDR3 nucleotides are TGTGCCAGCAGCGTGGCCCCCCTGACAGACTCCTACGAGCAGTACTTC. Translating gives CASSVAPLTDSYEQYF. The chain recombines TRBV9 with TRBJ2-7; D is perhaps TRBD1 (5 bases). V was clipped by 2 bases and J by 0 bases, with 15 bases between them. CDR3 length: 16 residues. The V gene's germline CDR1 is SGDLS and CDR2 YYNGEE.

This chain links TRBV27 with TRBJ1-1; D gene unclear. The V gene's germline CDR1 is MNHEY and CDR2 SMNVEV (reference sequence). This CDR3 spans 11 amino acids. Trimming pared 6 bases from V and 8 bases from J, leaving 10 bases between. The CDR3 spells CASSSEGEAFF. In nucleotides, the CDR3 is TGTGCCAGCAGCTCCGAGGGAGAAGCTTTCTTT.

This sequence joins TRBV6-5 and TRBJ1-4, with 10 bases that match TRBD1. The V gene end was trimmed by 2 bases and the J gene end by 5 bases; junction bases not matched to a gene: 2. CDR1 is MNHEY, CDR2 SVGAGI, per germline. The CDR3 is 15 amino acids. This CDR3 is CASSYRDRGNEKLFF. For the CDR3, the DNA is TGTGCCAGCAGTTACCGGGACAGGGGAAATGAAAAACTGTTTTTT.

This clone was recorded once. This sequence joins TRBV6-5 and TRBJ1-2, with TRBD1 matching 8 bases. Germline V CDR1 and CDR2: MNHEY, SVGAGI. This CDR3 has 15 residues. Trimming took 2 bases from V and 5 from J; bases not matched to a gene: 7. As DNA, the CDR3 is TGTGCCAGCAGTTACCCCGGACAGGGTGTTTATGGCTACACCTTC. It translates to CASSYPGQGVYGYTF.

The chain carries TRBV10-2 and TRBJ1-1; D not certain. CDR1 is WSHSY, CDR2 SAAADI, per germline. The germline V and J ends were trimmed by 1 base and 4 bases, with 7 bases remaining between them. The CDR3 has 13 amino acids. CDR3 residues: CASSEFTGTEAFF. The CDR3 DNA reads as TGCGCCAGCAGTGAGTTTACGGGCACTGAAGCTTTCTTT.

The V call is TRBV27, the J call TRBJ2-7, with TRBD1 matching over 11 bases. The assigned J gene may be wrong: the sequence end matches TRBJ2-1 better. CDR1 MNHEY and CDR2 SMNVEV come from the germline V gene (reference sequence). The CDR3 runs 16 residues. The CDR3 sequence is CASSPVGTGGYNEQFF. Here the CDR3 DNA reads TGTGCCAGCAGTCCGGTAGGGACAGGGGGGTACAATGAGCAGTTCTTC.

The V call is TRBV20-1, the J call TRBJ2-7; 7 bases are a match to TRBD2. V lost 6 bases to trimming and J lost 6 bases; unmatched junction nucleotides: 5. Germline V CDR1 and CDR2: DFQATT, SNEGSKA (reference sequence). The CDR3 sequence is 11 residues long. The CDR3 loop is CSARLASEQYF. In DNA form, the CDR3 reads TGCAGTGCAAGACTAGCATCCGAGCAGTACTTC.

CDR3 loop: CASRSGDDYGYTF. The CDR3 region has the DNA TGTGCCAGCAGATCAGGGGACGACTATGGCTACACCTTC. The chain recombines TRBV6-6 with TRBJ1-2; possibly TRBD1 for D (6 bases). V lost 6 bases to trimming and J lost 3 bases, with 11 bases between them. CDR3 length: 13 residues. Germline-derived CDR1 and CDR2 are MNHNY and SVGAGI (reference sequence).

The chain employs TRBV4-3 and TRBJ2-1, with a possible D match to TRBD1 (6 bases). The CDR3 extends over 17 amino acids. The germline V gene encodes CDR1 LGHNA and CDR2 YSLEER. Trimming removed 0 bases at V and 6 bases at J, with 18 bases between. The CDR3 DNA is TGCGCCAGCAGCCAAGAAAAAGGACAGATCAGTATCAATGAGCAGTTCTTC. This codes for CASSQEKGQISINEQFF.

The chain recombines TRBV4-1 with TRBJ2-5, with 8 bases fitting TRBD2. The CDR3 sequence is 16 residues long. Germline values: CDR1 MGHRA, CDR2 YSYEKL. With V trimmed by 1 base and J by 2 bases, 6 bases remained unmatched. The CDR3 sequence: CASSQARGVLQETQYF. The CDR3 region has the DNA TGCGCCAGCAGCCAAGCGCGGGGGGTGCTTCAAGAGACCCAGTACTTC.

As concerns this clone: Other DNA sequences in the sample encode the same CDR3. The chain is built from TRBV25-1 and TRBJ1-6, with 7 bases fitting TRBD1. The CDR3 runs to 15 residues. The germline V gene encodes CDR1 MGHDK and CDR2 SYGVNS. The ends lost 6 bases at V and 5 bases at J; junction bases unmatched: 7. In nucleotides, the CDR3 is TGTGCCAGCAGACAGACAGGGTTTGATAATTCACCCCTCCACTTT. It yields the protein CASRQTGFDNSPLHF.

The chain links TRBV7-9 to TRBJ2-1; 7 bases agree with TRBD2. Unmatched junction bases numbered 4, after V lost 8 bases and J lost 3 bases. In germline, CDR1 is SEHNR, CDR2 FQNEAQ (reference sequence). The CDR3 length is 13 residues. CDR3 protein: CASGGDLYNEQFF. CDR3 DNA: TGTGCCAGCGGGGGGGACCTCTACAATGAGCAGTTCTTC.

J is TRBJ1-1 and V is TRBV7-9, with a weak D call TRBD1 (5 bases). The germline CDR1 and CDR2 sequences are SEHNR and FQNEAQ (reference sequence). The V end was cut by 4 bases, the J end by 6 bases, with 18 bases between. The CDR3 sequence is 15 residues long. CDR3 bases: TGTGCCAGCAGCTCCCCTCGGGTCCCAGGGCCTGAAGCTTTCTTT. Amino acid sequence: CASSSPRVPGPEAFF.

This rearrangement joins TRBV7-9 to TRBJ2-1, with 15 bases matching TRBD2. Germline CDR1 SEHNR, CDR2 FQNEAQ (reference sequence). CDR3 length: 17 amino acids. V lost 5 bases to trimming and J lost 4 bases; unmatched junction nucleotides: 6. The CDR3 spells CASSTGLAGGVYNEQFF. Written as DNA, the CDR3 is TGTGCCAGCAGCACGGGACTAGCGGGGGGAGTTTACAATGAGCAGTTCTTC.

The chain carries TRBV6-6 and TRBJ1-4; D is unclear. The CDR3 totals 12 residues. V gave up 8 bases and J gave up 8 bases, with 12 bases separating them. CDR1 and CDR2 (germline): MNHNY, SVGAGI (reference sequence). The CDR3 loop reads CASLHTGEKLFF. CDR3 sequence (DNA): TGTGCCAGCCTACATACCGGGGAAAAACTGTTTTTT.

The chain has TRBV15 and TRBJ2-3; 9 bases fit TRBD1. This CDR3 has 13 residues. After removal of 8 bases from V and 0 bases from J, the junction contained 0 bases not matched to a gene. Germline V gene lookup returns CDR1 LNHNV and CDR2 YYDKDF (reference sequence). In nucleotides, the CDR3 is TGTGCCACCGGGACAGGGAGCACAGATACGCAGTATTTT. As protein: CATGTGSTDTQYF.

This clone was detected only a few times. The CDR3 nucleotides are TGTGCCAGCAGGCCCGGGACAGGGGGCACCGGGGAGCTGTTTTTT. Amino acid sequence: CASRPGTGGTGELFF. This chain joins TRBV5-5 and TRBJ2-2; 11 nucleotides align to TRBD1. The CDR3 loop spans 15 amino acids. Unmatched junction bases numbered 4, after V lost 5 bases and J lost 4 bases. Germline lookup yields CDR1 SGHKS and CDR2 YYEKEE (reference sequence).

The V call is TRBV19, the J call TRBJ2-1; D is ambiguous. This CDR3 is built from 14 residues. Germline lookup yields CDR1 LNHDA and CDR2 SQIVND (reference sequence). Deletions cut 3 bases from V and 0 bases from J, with 6 bases between. The CDR3: CASSIKSSYNEQFF. The CDR3 DNA sequence: TGTGCCAGTAGTATCAAGAGCTCCTACAATGAGCAGTTCTTC.

The chain joins TRBV4-2 to TRBJ2-5, with D possibly matching TRBD1 (6 bases). Trimming took 0 bases from V and 2 from J, leaving 13 bases between them. The length of the CDR3 is 16 residues. Germline V lookup: CDR1 LGHNA, CDR2 YNFKEQ. The CDR3: CASSQDLGAGQETQYF. Written as DNA, the CDR3 is TGTGCCAGCAGCCAAGATTTGGGGGCAGGACAAGAGACCCAGTACTTC.

Concerning this clone: This sample includes further DNA sequences coding for the same CDR3. The rearrangement uses TRBV7-2 and TRBJ2-3, with 10 positions matching TRBD2. The CDR3 contains 17 residues. CDR1 and CDR2 (germline): SGHTA, FQGNSA. The ends lost 4 bases at V and 2 bases at J; junction bases unmatched: 9. The CDR3 DNA is TGTGCCAGCAGCTCCTGGGGTAGCGGGGGGATCACAGATACGCAGTATTTT. It yields the protein CASSSWGSGGITDTQYF. The full variable domain, with the rest looked up from reference TRBV7-2 and TRBJ2-3, is GAGVSQSPSNKVTEKGKDVELRCDPISGHTALYWYRQSLGQGLEFLIYFQGNSAPDKSGLPSDRFSAERTGGSVSTLTIQRTQQEDSAVYLCASSSWGSGGITDTQYFGPGTRLTVL.

As for this clone: At one end, the junction sequence differs from germline, possibly due to a read error. This sequence joins TRBV29-1 and TRBJ2-3, with D perhaps matching TRBD2 (5 bases). The CDR3 sequence is 13 residues long. CDR1 SQVTM and CDR2 ANQGSEA come from the germline V gene. CDR3 nucleotides: TGCAGCGTTCAAGACTGGGTAGCGGATACGCAGTATTTT. Translation gives CSVQDWVADTQYF.

The chain uses TRBV19 and TRBJ1-4, with a weak D call TRBD1 (5 bases). Trimming stripped 3 bases from V and 5 bases from J, with 13 bases between. The V gene's germline CDR1 is LNHDA and CDR2 SQIVND (reference sequence). The CDR3 runs 15 residues. DNA of the CDR3: TGTGCCAGTAGTATCGCAGGGTTTGGCAATGAAAAACTGTTTTTT. As protein: CASSIAGFGNEKLFF.

The V call is TRBV23-1, the J call TRBJ1-2; 11 positions agree with TRBD1. TRBV23-1 is an ORF; its function is uncertain. V was pared by 0 bases and J by 7 bases, with 7 bases of the junction left unmatched. The CDR3 sequence is 16 residues long. CDR3 loop: CASSQSGDRGYSGYTF. CDR3 nucleotides: TGCGCCAGCAGTCAATCTGGGGACAGGGGGTATAGTGGCTACACCTTC.

The chain has TRBV4-3 and TRBJ1-2; D unresolved. This CDR3 has 17 amino acids. Germline values: CDR1 LGHNA, CDR2 YSLEER. Trimming cost V 0 bases and J 1 base, with 15 bases left between them. The CDR3 spells CASSQDDVRRNNYGYTF. The CDR3 DNA reads as TGCGCCAGCAGCCAAGATGATGTCAGAAGAAATAACTATGGCTACACCTTC.

V and J are TRBV6-1 and TRBJ1-2; TRBD1 might be the D (6 bases). V was clipped by 7 bases and J by 3 bases, with 15 bases between them. Germline V gene lookup returns CDR1 MNHNS and CDR2 SASEGT. This CDR3 spans 14 amino acids. CDR3 in amino acids: CASILAPGDYGYTF. CDR3 coding DNA: TGTGCCAGCATTTTAGCCCCAGGGGACTATGGCTACACCTTC.

This sequence joins TRBV11-2 and TRBJ1-1; a weak D match, TRBD1 (6 bases). V was cut by 1 base and J by 4 bases, with 10 bases left in between. Germline V lookup: CDR1 SGHAT, CDR2 FQNNGV. The CDR3 covers 14 residues. DNA of the CDR3: TGTGCCAGCAGCTTAGCGGGGGGCCGCACTGAAGCTTTCTTT. This codes for CASSLAGGRTEAFF.

The chain recombines TRBV27 with TRBJ2-2; D unclear. The germline V and J ends were trimmed by 3 bases and 1 base, with 3 bases remaining between them. CDR1 is MNHEY and CDR2 is SMNVEV in the germline V gene (reference sequence). The CDR3 runs to 13 residues. DNA of the CDR3: TGTGCCAGCAGTTTCTTGAACACCGGGGAGCTGTTTTTT. Encoded protein: CASSFLNTGELFF.

V and J are TRBV19 and TRBJ2-3, with 13 bases that match TRBD2. CDR3 length equals 20 residues. Trimming cost V 5 bases and J 0 bases; bases outside gene matches: 14. CDR1 is LNHDA, CDR2 SQIVND, per germline (reference sequence). CDR3 in DNA: TGTGCCAGTAGTGGGACAGGGGGACTAGCGGGGCACCCTAGCACAGATACGCAGTATTTT. This encodes CASSGTGGLAGHPSTDTQYF.